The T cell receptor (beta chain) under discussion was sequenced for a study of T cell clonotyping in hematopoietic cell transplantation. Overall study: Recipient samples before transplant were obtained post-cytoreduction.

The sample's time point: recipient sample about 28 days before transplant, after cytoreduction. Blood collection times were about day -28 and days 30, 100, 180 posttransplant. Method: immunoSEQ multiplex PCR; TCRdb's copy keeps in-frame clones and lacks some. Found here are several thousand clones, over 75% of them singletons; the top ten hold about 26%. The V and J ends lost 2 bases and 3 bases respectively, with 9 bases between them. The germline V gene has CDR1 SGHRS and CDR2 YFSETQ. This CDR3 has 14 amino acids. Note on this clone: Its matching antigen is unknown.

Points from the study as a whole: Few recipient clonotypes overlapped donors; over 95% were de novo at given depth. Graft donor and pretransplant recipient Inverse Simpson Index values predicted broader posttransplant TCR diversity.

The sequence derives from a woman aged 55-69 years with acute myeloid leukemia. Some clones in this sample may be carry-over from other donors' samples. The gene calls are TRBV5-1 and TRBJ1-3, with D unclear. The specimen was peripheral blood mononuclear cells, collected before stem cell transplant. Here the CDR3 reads CASSFRPLGNTIYF. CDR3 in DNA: TGCGCCAGCAGCTTCCGGCCCCTTGGAAACACCATATATTTT.